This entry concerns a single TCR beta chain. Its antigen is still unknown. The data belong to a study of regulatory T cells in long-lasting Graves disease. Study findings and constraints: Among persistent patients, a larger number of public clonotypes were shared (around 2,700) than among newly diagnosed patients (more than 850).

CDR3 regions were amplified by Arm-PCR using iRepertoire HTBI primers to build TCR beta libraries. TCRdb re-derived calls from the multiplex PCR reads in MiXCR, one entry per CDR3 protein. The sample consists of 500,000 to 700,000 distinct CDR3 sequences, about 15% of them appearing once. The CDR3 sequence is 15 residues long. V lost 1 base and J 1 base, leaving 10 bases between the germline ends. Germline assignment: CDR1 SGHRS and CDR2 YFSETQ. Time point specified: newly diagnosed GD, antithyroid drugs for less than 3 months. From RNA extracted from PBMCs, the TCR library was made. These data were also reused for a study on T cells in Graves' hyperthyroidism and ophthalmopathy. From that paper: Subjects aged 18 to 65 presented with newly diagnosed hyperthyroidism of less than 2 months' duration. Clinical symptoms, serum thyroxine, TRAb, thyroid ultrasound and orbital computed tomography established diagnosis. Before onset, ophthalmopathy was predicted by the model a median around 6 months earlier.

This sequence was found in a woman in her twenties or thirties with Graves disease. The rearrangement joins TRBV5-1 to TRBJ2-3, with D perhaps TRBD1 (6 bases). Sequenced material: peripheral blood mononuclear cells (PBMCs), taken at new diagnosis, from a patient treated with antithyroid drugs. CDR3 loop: CASSLSRGRTDTQYF. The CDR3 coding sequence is TGCGCCAGCAGCTTGTCCAGGGGACGCACAGATACGCAGTATTTT.